The 6 T cell receptor beta chains given below trace back to one sample, sequenced in a study of Ad26.COV2.S vaccination and SARS-CoV-2 variants. TCRdb's copy holds only in-frame clones and misses some; the assay was immunoSEQ multiplex PCR. The table records about 390,000 clones, roughly nine tenths of them present only once. Described treatment: around 19 received Ad26.COV2.S at low or high dose, single or two shots; about five received placebo; per-sample allocation not given. Vaccine and placebo recipients were sampled on day 63 after the first injection. The sequencing used peripheral blood, collected in a trial of Ad26.COV2.S vaccine versus placebo. The source of these receptors is a person aged 18-65 years who received the Ad26.COV2.S COVID-19 vaccine or a placebo.

This chain joins TRBV6-6 and TRBJ2-1; D unresolved. The CDR3 covers 16 residues. V gave up 4 bases and J gave up 5 bases, with 18 bases separating them. Germline CDR1 and CDR2: MNHNY and SVGAGI (reference sequence). The CDR3 here is CASSFGDVGVNNEQFF. In nucleotides, the CDR3 is TGTGCCAGCAGTTTCGGAGACGTTGGGGTCAACAATGAGCAGTTCTTC.

V gene TRBV27 combines with J gene TRBJ2-3; TRBD1 might be the D (6 bases). Germline CDR1 is MNHEY and CDR2 is SMNVEV (reference sequence). The CDR3 runs 14 residues. The V gene lost 3 bases and the J gene lost 1 base, with 8 bases spanning the gap. The CDR3 is CASSFKGGTDTQYF. As DNA, the CDR3 is TGTGCCAGCAGTTTTAAGGGGGGCACAGATACGCAGTATTTT.

This sequence joins TRBV18 and TRBJ1-2; D gene unclear. Trimming shortened V by 3 bases and J by 6 bases, and 11 bases separated the two germline ends. The CDR3 covers 13 residues. CDR1 and CDR2 from the germline V gene are KGHSH and LQKENI. Here the CDR3 reads CASSPRTADGYTF. The CDR3 coding sequence is TGTGCCAGCTCACCCCGGACGGCCGATGGCTACACCTTC.

This clone was found a few times. V usage is TRBV19 and J usage is TRBJ1-6; D uncertain. The germline V gene has CDR1 LNHDA and CDR2 SQIVND (reference sequence). The CDR3 has 14 residues. Trimming took 2 bases from V and 6 from J, leaving 8 bases between them. The CDR3 DNA is TGTGCCAGTAGTATACGAGACCTTAATTCACCCCTCCACTTT. Its translation is CASSIRDLNSPLHF. Full variable domain (remainder filled in from reference TRBV19 and TRBJ1-6): DGGITQSPKYLFRKEGQNVTLSCEQNLNHDAMYWYRQDPGQGLRLIYYSQIVNDFQKGDIAEGYSVSREKKESFPLTVTSAQKNPTAFYLCASSIRDLNSPLHFGNGTRLTVT.

This rearrangement joins TRBV5-1 to TRBJ1-5; no firm D call. Germline V CDR1 and CDR2: SGHRS, YFSETQ. The CDR3 contains 13 residues. V was cut by 1 base and J by 4 bases, with 6 bases left in between. The DNA for the CDR3 is TGCGCCAGCAGCTTGTCGTCAAATCAGCCCCAGCATTTT. The encoded protein is CASSLSSNQPQHF.

V gene TRBV3-1 (or the pseudogene TRBV3-2) combines with J gene TRBJ2-5, with 7 bases fitting TRBD2. Trimming removed 3 bases from V and 1 base from J; junction bases left unmatched: 5. There are 15 residues in the CDR3. In germline, CDR1 is LGHDT, CDR2 YNNKEL (reference sequence). This chain's CDR3 is CASSQAGDAQETQYF. The CDR3 region has the DNA TGTGCCAGCAGCCAGGCGGGGGACGCCCAAGAGACCCAGTACTTC.